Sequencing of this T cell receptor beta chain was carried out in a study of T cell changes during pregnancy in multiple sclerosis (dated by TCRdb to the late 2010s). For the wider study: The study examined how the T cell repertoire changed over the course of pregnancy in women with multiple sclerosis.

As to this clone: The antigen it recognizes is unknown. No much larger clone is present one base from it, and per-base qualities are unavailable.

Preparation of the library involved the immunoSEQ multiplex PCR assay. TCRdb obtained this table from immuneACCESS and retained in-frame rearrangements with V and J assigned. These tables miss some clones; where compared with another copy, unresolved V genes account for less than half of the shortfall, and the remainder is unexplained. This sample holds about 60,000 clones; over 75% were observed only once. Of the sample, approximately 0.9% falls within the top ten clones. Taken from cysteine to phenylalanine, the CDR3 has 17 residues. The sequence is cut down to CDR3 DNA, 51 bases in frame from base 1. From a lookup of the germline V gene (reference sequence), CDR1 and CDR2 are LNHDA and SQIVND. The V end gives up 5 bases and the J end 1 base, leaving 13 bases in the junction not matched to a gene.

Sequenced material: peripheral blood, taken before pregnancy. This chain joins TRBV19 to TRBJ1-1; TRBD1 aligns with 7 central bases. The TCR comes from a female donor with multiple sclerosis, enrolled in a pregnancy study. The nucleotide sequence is TGTGCCAGTAGTTCCCTGAGGGGCAGGGGGGCGAACACTGAAGCTTTCTTT. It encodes CASSSLRGRGANTEAFF.